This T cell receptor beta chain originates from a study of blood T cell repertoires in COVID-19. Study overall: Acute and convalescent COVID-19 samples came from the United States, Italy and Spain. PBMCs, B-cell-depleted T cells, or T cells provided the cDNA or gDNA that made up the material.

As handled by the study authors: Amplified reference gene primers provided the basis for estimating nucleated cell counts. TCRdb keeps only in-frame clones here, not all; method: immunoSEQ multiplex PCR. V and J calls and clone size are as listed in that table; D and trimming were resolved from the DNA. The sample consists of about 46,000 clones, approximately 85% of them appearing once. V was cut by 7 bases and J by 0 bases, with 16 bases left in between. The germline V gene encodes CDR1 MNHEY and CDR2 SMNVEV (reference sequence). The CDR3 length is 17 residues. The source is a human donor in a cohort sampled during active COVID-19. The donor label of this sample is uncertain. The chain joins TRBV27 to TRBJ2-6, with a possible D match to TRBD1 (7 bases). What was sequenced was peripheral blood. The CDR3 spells CASKGGQTISGANVLTF. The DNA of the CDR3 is TGTGCCAGCAAGGGGGGACAGACAATCTCTGGGGCCAACGTCCTGACTTTC.